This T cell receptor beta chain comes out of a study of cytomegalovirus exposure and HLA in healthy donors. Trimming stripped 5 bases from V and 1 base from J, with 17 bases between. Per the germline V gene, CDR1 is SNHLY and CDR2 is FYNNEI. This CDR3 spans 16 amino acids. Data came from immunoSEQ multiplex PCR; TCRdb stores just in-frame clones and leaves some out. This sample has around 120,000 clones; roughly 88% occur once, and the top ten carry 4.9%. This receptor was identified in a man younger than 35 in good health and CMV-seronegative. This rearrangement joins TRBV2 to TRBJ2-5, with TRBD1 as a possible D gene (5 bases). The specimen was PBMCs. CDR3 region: CASSLNGQGVQETQYF. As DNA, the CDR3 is TGTGCCAGCAGTTTGAACGGACAAGGGGTCCAAGAGACCCAGTACTTC.